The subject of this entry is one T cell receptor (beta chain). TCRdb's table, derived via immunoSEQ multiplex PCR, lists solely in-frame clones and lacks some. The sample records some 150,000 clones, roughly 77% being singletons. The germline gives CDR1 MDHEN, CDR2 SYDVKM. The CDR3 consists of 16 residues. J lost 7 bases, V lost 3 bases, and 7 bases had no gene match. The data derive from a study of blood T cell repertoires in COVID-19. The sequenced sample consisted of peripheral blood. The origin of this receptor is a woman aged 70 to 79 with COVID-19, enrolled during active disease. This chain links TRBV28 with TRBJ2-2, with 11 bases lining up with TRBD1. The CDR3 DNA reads TGTGCCAGCAGTTTCCATGGACAGGGGGCCGGCGGGGAGCTGTTTTTT. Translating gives CASSFHGQGAGGELFF.